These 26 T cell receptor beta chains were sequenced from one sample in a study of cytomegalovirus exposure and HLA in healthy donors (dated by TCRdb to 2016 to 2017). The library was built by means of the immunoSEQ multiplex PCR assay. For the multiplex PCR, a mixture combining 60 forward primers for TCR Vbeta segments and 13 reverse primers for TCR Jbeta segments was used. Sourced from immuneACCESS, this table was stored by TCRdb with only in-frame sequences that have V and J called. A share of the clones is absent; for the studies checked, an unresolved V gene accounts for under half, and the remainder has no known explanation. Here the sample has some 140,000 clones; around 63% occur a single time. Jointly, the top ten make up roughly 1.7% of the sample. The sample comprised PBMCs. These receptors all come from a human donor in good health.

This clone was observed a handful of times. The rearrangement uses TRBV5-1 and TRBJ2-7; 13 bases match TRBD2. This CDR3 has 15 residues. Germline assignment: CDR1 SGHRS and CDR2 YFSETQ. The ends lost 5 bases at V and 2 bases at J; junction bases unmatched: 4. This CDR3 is CASRITSGRAYEQYF. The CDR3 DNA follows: TGCGCCAGCAGGATTACTAGCGGGAGGGCCTACGAGCAGTACTTC.

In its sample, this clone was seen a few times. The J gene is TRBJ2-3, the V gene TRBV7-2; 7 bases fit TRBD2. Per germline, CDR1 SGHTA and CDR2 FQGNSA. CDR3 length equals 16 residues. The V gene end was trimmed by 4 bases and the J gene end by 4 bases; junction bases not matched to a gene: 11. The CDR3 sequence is CASSSWREGWADTQYF. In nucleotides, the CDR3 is TGTGCCAGCAGCTCCTGGAGGGAGGGCTGGGCAGATACGCAGTATTTT. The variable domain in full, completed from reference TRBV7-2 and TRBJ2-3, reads GAGVSQSPSNKVTEKGKDVELRCDPISGHTALYWYRQSLGQGLEFLIYFQGNSAPDKSGLPSDRFSAERTGGSVSTLTIQRTQQEDSAVYLCASSSWREGWADTQYFGPGTRLTVL.

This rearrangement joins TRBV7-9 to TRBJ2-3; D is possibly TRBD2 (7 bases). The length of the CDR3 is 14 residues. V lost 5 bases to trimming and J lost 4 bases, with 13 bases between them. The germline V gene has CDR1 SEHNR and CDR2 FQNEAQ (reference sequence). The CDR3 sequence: CASSGGGRADTQYF. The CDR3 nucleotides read TGTGCCAGCAGCGGGGGGGGGCGAGCAGATACGCAGTATTTT.

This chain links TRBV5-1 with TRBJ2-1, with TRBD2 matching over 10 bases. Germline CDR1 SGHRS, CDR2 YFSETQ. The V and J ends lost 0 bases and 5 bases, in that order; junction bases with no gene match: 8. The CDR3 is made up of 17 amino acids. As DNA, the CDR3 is TGCGCCAGCAGCTTGGTGGGGCTAGCGGGAGCTAACAATGAGCAGTTCTTC. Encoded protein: CASSLVGLAGANNEQFF.

CDR3 DNA: TGCAGCGTTGAAGTCCCCCCAGGGGACTATGGCTACACCTTC. This codes for CSVEVPPGDYGYTF. V is TRBV29-1 and J is TRBJ1-2; possibly TRBD1 for D (6 bases). The V gene's germline CDR1 is SQVTM and CDR2 ANQGSEA. The CDR3 spans 14 residues. V was trimmed by 1 base and J by 3 bases, leaving 12 bases between them.

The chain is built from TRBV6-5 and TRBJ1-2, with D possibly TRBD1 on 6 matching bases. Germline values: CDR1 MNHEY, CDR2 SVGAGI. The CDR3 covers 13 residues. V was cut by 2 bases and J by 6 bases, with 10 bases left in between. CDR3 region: CASSYPGHNGYTF. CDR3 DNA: TGTGCCAGCAGTTACCCGGGACATAATGGCTACACCTTC.

CDR3 region: CASSLEGRETQYF. The CDR3 bases are TGCGCCAGCAGCTTGGAAGGGAGGGAGACCCAGTACTTC. The chain joins TRBV5-1 to TRBJ2-5; tentative D call: TRBD2 (6 bases). With 0 bases removed from V and 5 bases from J, the gap between germline ends came to 8 bases. Germline CDR1 reads SGHRS; CDR2 reads YFSETQ. This CDR3 region has 13 residues. The full variable domain, with the rest looked up from reference TRBV5-1 and TRBJ2-5, is KAGVTQTPRYLIKTRGQQVTLSCSPISGHRSVSWYQQTPGQGLQFLFEYFSETQRNKGNFPGRFSGRQFSNSRSEMNVSTLELGDSALYLCASSLEGRETQYFGPGTRLLVL.

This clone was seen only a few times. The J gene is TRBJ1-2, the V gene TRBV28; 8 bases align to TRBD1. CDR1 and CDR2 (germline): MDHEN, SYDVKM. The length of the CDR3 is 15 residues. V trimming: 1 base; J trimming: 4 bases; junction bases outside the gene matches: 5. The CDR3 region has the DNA TGTGCCAGCAGTTTATCCGGACAGGGCTTCTATGGCTACACCTTC. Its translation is CASSLSGQGFYGYTF.

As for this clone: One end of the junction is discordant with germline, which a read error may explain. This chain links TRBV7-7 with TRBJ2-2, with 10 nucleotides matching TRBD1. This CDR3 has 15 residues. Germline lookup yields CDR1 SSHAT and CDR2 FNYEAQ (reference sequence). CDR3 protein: CASSPGQGGTGELFF. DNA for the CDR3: TGTGCTAGCAGCCCCGGACAGGGGGGGACCGGGGAGCTGTTTTTT.

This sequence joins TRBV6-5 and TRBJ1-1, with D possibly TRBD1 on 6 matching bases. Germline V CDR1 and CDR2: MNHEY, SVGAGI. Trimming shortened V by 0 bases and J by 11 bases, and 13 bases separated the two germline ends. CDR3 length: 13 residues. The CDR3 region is CASSYSGGQDAFF. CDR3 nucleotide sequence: TGTGCCAGCAGTTACTCCGGGGGGCAGGACGCTTTCTTT.

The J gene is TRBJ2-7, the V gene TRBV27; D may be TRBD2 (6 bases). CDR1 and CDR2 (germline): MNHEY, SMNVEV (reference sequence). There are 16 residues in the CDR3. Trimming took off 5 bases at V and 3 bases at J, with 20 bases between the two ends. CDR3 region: CASSPPGLRQSYEQYF. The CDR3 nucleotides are TGTGCCAGCAGTCCCCCGGGACTCCGTCAGAGCTACGAGCAGTACTTC.

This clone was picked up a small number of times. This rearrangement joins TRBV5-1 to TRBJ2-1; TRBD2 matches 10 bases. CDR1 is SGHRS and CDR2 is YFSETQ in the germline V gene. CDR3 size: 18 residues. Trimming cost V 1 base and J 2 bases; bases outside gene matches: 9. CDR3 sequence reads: CASSLTHRAGGPYNEQFF. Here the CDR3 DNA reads TGCGCCAGCAGCTTGACCCACAGAGCGGGAGGGCCCTACAATGAGCAGTTCTTC.

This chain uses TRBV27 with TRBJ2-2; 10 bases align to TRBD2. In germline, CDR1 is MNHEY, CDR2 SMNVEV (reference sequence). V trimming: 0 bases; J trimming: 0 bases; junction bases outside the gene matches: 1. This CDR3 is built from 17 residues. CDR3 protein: CASSLSGLASNTGELFF. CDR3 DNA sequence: TGTGCCAGCAGTTTATCGGGACTAGCGTCGAACACCGGGGAGCTGTTTTTT.

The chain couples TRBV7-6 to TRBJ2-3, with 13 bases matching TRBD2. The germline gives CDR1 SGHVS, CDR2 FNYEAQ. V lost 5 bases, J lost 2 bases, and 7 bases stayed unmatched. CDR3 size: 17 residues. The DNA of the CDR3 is TGTGCCAGCAGCCGAATTGGGACTAGCGGGAACACAGATACGCAGTATTTT. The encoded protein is CASSRIGTSGNTDTQYF.

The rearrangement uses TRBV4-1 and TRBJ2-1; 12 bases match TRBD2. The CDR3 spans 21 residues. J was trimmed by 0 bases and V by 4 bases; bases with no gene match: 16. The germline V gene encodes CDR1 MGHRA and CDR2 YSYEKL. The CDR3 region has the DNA TGCGCCAGCAGCCCTCTGGAGGGACTAGCGGGTTCAAACAGCTCCTACAATGAGCAGTTCTTC. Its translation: CASSPLEGLAGSNSSYNEQFF.

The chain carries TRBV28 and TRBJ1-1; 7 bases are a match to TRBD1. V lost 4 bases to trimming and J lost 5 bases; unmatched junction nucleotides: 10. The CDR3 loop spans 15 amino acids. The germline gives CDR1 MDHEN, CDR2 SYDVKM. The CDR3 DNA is TGTGCCAGCAGTTCTGTCGACAGGGCGGGGACTGAAGCTTTCTTT. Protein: CASSSVDRAGTEAFF.

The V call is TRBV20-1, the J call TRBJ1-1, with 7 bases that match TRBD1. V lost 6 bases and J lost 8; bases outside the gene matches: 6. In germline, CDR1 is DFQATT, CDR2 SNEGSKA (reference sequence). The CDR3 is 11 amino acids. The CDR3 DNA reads TGCAGTGCAGAGACAGGGAGGGAAGCTTTCTTT. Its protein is CSAETGREAFF.

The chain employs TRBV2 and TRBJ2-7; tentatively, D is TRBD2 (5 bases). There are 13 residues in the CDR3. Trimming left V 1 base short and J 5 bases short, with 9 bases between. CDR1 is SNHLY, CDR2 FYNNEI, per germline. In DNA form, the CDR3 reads TGTGCCAGCAGTGAAGGTCGAGGGAACGAGCAGTACTTC. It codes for CASSEGRGNEQYF.

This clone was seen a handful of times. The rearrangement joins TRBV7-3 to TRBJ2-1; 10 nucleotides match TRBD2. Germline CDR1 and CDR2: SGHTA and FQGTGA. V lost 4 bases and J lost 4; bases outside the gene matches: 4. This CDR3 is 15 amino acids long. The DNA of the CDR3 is TGTGCCAGCAGCTCGCTAGCGGGAGCTTACAATGAGCAGTTCTTC. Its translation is CASSSLAGAYNEQFF.

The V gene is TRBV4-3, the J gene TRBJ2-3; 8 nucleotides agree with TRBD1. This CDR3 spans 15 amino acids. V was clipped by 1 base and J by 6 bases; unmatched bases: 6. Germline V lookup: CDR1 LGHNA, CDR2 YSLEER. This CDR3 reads CASSQGRTGWDTQYF. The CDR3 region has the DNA TGCGCCAGCAGCCAAGGACGGACAGGGTGGGATACGCAGTATTTT.

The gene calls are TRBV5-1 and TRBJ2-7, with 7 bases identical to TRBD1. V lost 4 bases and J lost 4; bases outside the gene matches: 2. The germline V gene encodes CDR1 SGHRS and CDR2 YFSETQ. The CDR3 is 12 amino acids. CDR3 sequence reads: CASSGTAYEQYF. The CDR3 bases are TGCGCCAGCAGCGGGACAGCTTACGAGCAGTACTTC.

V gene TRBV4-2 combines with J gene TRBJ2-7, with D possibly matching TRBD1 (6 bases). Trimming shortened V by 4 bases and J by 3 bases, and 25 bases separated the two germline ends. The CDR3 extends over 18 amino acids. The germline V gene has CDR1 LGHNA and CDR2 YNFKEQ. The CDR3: CASSRYAPGAGVFYEQYF. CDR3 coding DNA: TGTGCCAGCAGCCGATACGCCCCAGGGGCGGGTGTATTCTACGAGCAGTACTTC.

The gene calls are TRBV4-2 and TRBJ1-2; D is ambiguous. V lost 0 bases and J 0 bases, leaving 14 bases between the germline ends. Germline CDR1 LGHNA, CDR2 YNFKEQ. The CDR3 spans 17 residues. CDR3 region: CASSQELVQASNYGYTF. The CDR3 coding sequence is TGTGCCAGCAGCCAAGAGTTGGTGCAGGCCTCTAACTATGGCTACACCTTC.

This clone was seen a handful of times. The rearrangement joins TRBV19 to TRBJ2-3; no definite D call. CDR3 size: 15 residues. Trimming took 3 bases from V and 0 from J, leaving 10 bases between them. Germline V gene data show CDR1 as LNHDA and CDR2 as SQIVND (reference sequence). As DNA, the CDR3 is TGTGCCAGTAGTATCGGCCAGACAAGCACAGATACGCAGTATTTT. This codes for CASSIGQTSTDTQYF.

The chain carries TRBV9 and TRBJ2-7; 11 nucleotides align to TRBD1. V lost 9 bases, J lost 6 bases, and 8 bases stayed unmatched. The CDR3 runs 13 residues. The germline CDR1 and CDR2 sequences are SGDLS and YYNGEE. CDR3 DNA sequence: TGTGCCACCAGGACAGGGGGCGCGTCCGAGCAGTACTTC. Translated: CATRTGGASEQYF.

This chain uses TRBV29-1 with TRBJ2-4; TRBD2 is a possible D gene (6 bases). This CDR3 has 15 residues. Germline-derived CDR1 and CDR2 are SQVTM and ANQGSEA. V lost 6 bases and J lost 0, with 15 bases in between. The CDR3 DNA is TGCAGCGTCGCCGGGACTGCCCTAGCCAAAAACATTCAGTACTTC. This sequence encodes CSVAGTALAKNIQYF.